The following is a TCR beta chain sequence with its context. The sample originates from a study of cytomegalovirus exposure and HLA in healthy donors. Researchers ran the PCR with 60 Vbeta and 13 Jbeta primers. The protocol was immunoSEQ multiplex PCR, while the TCRdb copy is restricted to in-frame clones and leaves out a portion. The sample shows over 85,000 clones, roughly 80% of them seen only once. Losses at the gene ends were 7 bases for V and 6 bases for J; bases not matched to a gene: 8. The CDR3 contains 13 residues. Per germline, CDR1 SGHRS and CDR2 YFSETQ. This TCR came from a man aged 35-49 years in good health and CMV-seronegative. Material for sequencing was PBMCs. This chain links TRBV5-1 with TRBJ1-1; 8 positions agree with TRBD1. CDR3 sequence (DNA): TGCGCCAGCGGGTTCGGCAGGGGGCCTGAAGCTTTCTTT. Protein sequence: CASGFGRGPEAFF. The full variable domain, completed using reference TRBV5-1 and TRBJ1-1, is KAGVTQTPRYLIKTRGQQVTLSCSPISGHRSVSWYQQTPGQGLQFLFEYFSETQRNKGNFPGRFSGRQFSNSRSEMNVSTLELGDSALYLCASGFGRGPEAFFGQGTRLTVV.